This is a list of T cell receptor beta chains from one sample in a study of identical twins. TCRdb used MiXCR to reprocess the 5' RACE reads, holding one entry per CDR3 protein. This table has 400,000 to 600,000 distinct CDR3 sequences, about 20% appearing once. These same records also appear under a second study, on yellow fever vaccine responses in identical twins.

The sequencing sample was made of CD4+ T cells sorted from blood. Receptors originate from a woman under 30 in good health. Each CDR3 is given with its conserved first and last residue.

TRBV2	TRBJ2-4	CASSIAPRVNIQYF
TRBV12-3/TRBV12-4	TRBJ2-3	CASTPTLRSRTDTQYF
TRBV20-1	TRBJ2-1	CSARPGTRGYNEQFF
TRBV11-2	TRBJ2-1	CASGAGGPYNEQFF
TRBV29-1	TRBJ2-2	CSVRAGTGNTGELFF
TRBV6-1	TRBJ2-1	CASGSGGIYEQFF
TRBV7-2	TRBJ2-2	CASSLYSNTGELFF
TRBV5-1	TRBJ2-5	CASRPGTYQETQYF
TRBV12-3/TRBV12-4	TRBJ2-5	CASTSGGTPKETQYF
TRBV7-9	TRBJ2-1	CASSLALAGGSYNEQFF
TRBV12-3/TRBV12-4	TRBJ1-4	CATENQPGEKLFF
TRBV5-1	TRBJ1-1	CASTIGGQRTPEAFF
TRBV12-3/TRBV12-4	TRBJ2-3	CASSGQGSTDTQYF
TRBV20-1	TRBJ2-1	CSARGPGLAYEQFF